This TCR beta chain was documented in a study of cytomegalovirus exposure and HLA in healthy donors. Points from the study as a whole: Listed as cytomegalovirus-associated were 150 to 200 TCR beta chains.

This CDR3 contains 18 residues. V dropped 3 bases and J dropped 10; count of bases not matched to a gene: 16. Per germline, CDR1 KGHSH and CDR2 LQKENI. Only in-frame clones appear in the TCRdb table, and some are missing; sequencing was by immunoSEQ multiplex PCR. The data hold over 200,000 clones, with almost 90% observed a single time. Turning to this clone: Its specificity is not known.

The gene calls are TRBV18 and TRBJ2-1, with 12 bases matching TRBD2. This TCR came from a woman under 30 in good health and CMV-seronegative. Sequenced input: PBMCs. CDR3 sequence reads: CASSPLPQTSGRPSEQFF. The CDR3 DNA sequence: TGTGCCAGCTCACCTCTACCACAGACTAGCGGGAGACCTAGCGAGCAGTTCTTC.